Shown below are 29 T cell receptor beta chains from a single sample sequenced in a study of cytomegalovirus exposure and HLA in healthy donors. Primers included in the PCR were 60 Vbeta and 13 Jbeta primers. The protocol was immunoSEQ multiplex PCR, while the TCRdb copy is restricted to in-frame clones and leaves out a portion. Of fewer than 110,000 clones listed, 70% to 80% are singletons. The sample comprised PBMCs. The receptors were gathered from a young man in good health and CMV-seronegative.

V is TRBV6-1 and J is TRBJ2-5; 8 bases align to TRBD2. This CDR3 spans 14 amino acids. Germline CDR1 is MNHNS and CDR2 is SASEGT. J lost 0 bases, V lost 6 bases, and 3 bases had no gene match. The CDR3 coding sequence is TGTGCCAGCAGCGGGGGGGGGTACCAAGAGACCCAGTACTTC. Residues: CASSGGGYQETQYF.

This clone was observed a few times. The CDR3 sequence: CASSLGGRGYGYTF. In nucleotides, the CDR3 is TGTGCCAGCAGTTTAGGGGGCAGAGGGTATGGCTACACCTTC. The chain joins TRBV27 to TRBJ1-2, with TRBD1 as a possible D gene (6 bases). V was pared by 2 bases and J by 5 bases, with 12 bases between. The CDR3 is made up of 14 amino acids. Germline V gene data show CDR1 as MNHEY and CDR2 as SMNVEV (reference sequence).

The gene calls are TRBV4-2 and TRBJ2-7; 7 bases align to TRBD1. CDR3 size: 15 residues. With 5 bases clipped from V and 2 bases from J, the junction kept 9 bases outside the gene matches. Germline-derived CDR1 and CDR2 are LGHNA and YNFKEQ. CDR3 sequence (DNA): TGTGCCAGCAGCACCCGGGACAGAGGTACCTACGAGCAGTACTTC. Amino acid sequence: CASSTRDRGTYEQYF.

The CDR3 sequence: CASSPDTYEQYF. In nucleotides, the CDR3 is TGCGCCAGCAGCCCGGACACCTACGAGCAGTACTTC. The chain recombines TRBV5-1 with TRBJ2-7, with D tentatively TRBD1 (5 bases). There are 12 residues in the CDR3. The V gene's germline CDR1 is SGHRS and CDR2 YFSETQ. V dropped 4 bases and J dropped 2 bases, with 7 bases sitting between them.

With respect to this clone: The junction departs from germline at one end; a sequencing error may be responsible. The CDR3 coding sequence is TGTGCCAGCAGAACTAGGACAGCCCGTTATTTC. As protein: CASRTRTARYF. This chain links TRBV2 with TRBJ1-2; D perhaps matches TRBD1 (6 bases). Per the germline V gene, CDR1 is SNHLY and CDR2 is FYNNEI. This CDR3 contains 11 residues. Combining the CDR3 with reference TRBV2 and TRBJ1-2 gives the whole variable domain EPEVTQTPSHQVTQMGQEVILRCVPISNHLYFYWYRQILGQKVEFLVSFYNNEISEKSEIFDDQFSVERPDGSNFTLKIRSTKLEDSAMYFCASRTRTARYFGSGTRLTVV.

The chain joins TRBV9 to TRBJ1-3; D might be TRBD1 (5 bases). V dropped 6 bases and J dropped 2 bases, with 15 bases sitting between them. CDR1 and CDR2 from the germline V gene are SGDLS and YYNGEE. The CDR3 length is 15 residues. CDR3 in amino acids: CASTSQGVAGNTIYF. In DNA, the CDR3 is TGTGCCAGCACCTCCCAGGGTGTCGCTGGAAACACCATATATTTT.

The chain couples TRBV6-5 to TRBJ1-2; D gene ambiguous. The germline V gene has CDR1 MNHEY and CDR2 SVGAGI. This CDR3 spans 14 amino acids. V lost 6 bases, J lost 8 bases, and 19 bases lay in between. CDR3 residues: CASSKDGPGGGYTF. The CDR3 coding sequence is TGTGCCAGCAGCAAAGACGGACCGGGAGGCGGCTACACCTTC.

The chain is built from TRBV6-1 and TRBJ1-3; no reliable D call. The CDR3 consists of 11 residues. Germline V gene lookup returns CDR1 MNHNS and CDR2 SASEGT. The V and J ends lost 8 bases and 0 bases respectively, with 2 bases between them. CDR3 DNA: TGTGCCAGCCGCTCTGGAAACACCATATATTTT. This codes for CASRSGNTIYF.

The chain links TRBV29-1 to TRBJ2-7, with 10 bases identical to TRBD1. CDR3 size: 15 residues. Germline V CDR1 and CDR2: SQVTM, ANQGSEA. Trimming cost V 1 base and J 2 bases; bases outside gene matches: 5. The CDR3 DNA sequence: TGCAGCGTTGAAGGGGCGGGACAGGGGACCTACGAGCAGTACTTC. Residues: CSVEGAGQGTYEQYF.

The genes are TRBV12-2 and TRBJ2-5; TRBD2 is taken as the D call from the table, unchecked against the DNA. TRBV12-2 is an annotated pseudogene. The length of the CDR3 is 20 residues. The CDR3 spells CASRLVPRGSKTLSRETQYF. The CDR3 DNA reads TGTGCAAGTCGCTTAGTGCCCCGGGGGTCGAAAACACTTTCGCGAGAGACCCAGTACTTC.

The J gene is TRBJ2-5, the V gene TRBV19; D gene uncertain. V was pared by 3 bases and J by 5 bases, with 16 bases between. CDR3 length: 15 residues. Germline loops: CDR1 LNHDA, CDR2 SQIVND (reference sequence). CDR3 sequence (DNA): TGTGCCAGTAGTATCGTAGACGAGGTAACGGAGACCCAGTACTTC. Protein: CASSIVDEVTETQYF.

The chain carries TRBV7-6 and TRBJ2-5; 8 positions match TRBD2. The ends lost 5 bases at V and 5 bases at J; junction bases unmatched: 13. Germline lookup yields CDR1 SGHVS and CDR2 FNYEAQ. CDR3 size: 16 residues. The CDR3 is CASSPPGGRSPETQYF. DNA of the CDR3: TGTGCCAGCAGCCCCCCGGGGGGGCGAAGTCCGGAGACCCAGTACTTC.

The genes are TRBV6-1 and TRBJ1-5, with D possibly TRBD1 on 5 matching bases. This CDR3 contains 13 residues. Germline loops: CDR1 MNHNS, CDR2 SASEGT. The V end lost 7 bases, the J end lost 9 bases, and 16 bases lay between the germline ends. The CDR3 loop is CASNTQGQGPQHF. CDR3 bases: TGTGCCAGCAATACCCAGGGTCAAGGGCCCCAGCATTTT.

The gene calls are TRBV4-1 and TRBJ2-7, with D possibly matching TRBD1 (6 bases). This CDR3 is built from 13 residues. Germline CDR1 reads MGHRA; CDR2 reads YSYEKL. Trimming stripped 5 bases from V and 6 bases from J, with 14 bases between. This chain's CDR3 is CASSIDRPGEQYF. DNA for the CDR3: TGCGCCAGCAGCATCGACAGGCCGGGCGAGCAGTACTTC.

This clone was found a few times. The rearrangement uses TRBV6-4 and TRBJ2-1, with 7 bases that match TRBD2. Germline lookup yields CDR1 MRHNA and CDR2 SNTAGT. This CDR3 has 14 amino acids. The trim removed 0 bases at V and 6 bases at J, leaving 2 bases unmatched. The CDR3 is CASSDSGGSNEQFF. The CDR3 DNA reads as TGTGCCAGCAGTGACTCGGGAGGGTCCAATGAGCAGTTCTTC.

This chain joins TRBV7-2 and TRBJ2-2; D is ambiguous. The germline V and J ends were trimmed by 1 base and 8 bases, with 5 bases remaining between them. CDR1 is SGHTA, CDR2 FQGNSA, per germline. The CDR3 runs 12 residues. CDR3 DNA: TGTGCCAGCAGCTTAGGTTTAGGGGAGCTGTTTTTT. It specifies CASSLGLGELFF.

This chain uses TRBV4-2 with TRBJ2-3; 8 bases match TRBD2. Per germline, CDR1 LGHNA and CDR2 YNFKEQ. The CDR3 is 16 residues long. The V and J ends lost 0 bases and 2 bases, in that order; junction bases with no gene match: 4. The CDR3 is CASSQEIAGPTDTQYF. The CDR3 nucleotides are TGTGCCAGCAGCCAAGAAATAGCGGGACCCACAGATACGCAGTATTTT.

J is TRBJ2-7 and V is TRBV10-2; D may be TRBD1 (6 bases). The germline V gene encodes CDR1 WSHSY and CDR2 SAAADI. The germline V and J ends were trimmed by 11 bases and 0 bases, with 14 bases remaining between them. CDR3 length: 13 residues. CDR3 sequence reads: CAAVRDTSYEQYF. CDR3 nucleotides: TGCGCCGCAGTTCGGGACACCTCCTACGAGCAGTACTTC.

This clone was detected many times. V usage is TRBV27 and J usage is TRBJ2-7, with 7 bases identical to TRBD1. The trim removed 6 bases at V and 2 bases at J, leaving 13 bases unmatched. Per germline, CDR1 MNHEY and CDR2 SMNVEV (reference sequence). The CDR3 is made up of 16 amino acids. CDR3 DNA sequence: TGTGCCAGCAGCCCAGACGTGAACAGGGGAACCTACGAGCAGTACTTC. It specifies CASSPDVNRGTYEQYF.

The chain couples TRBV6-1 to TRBJ1-2; D remains unclear. CDR3 size: 12 residues. Looked up from germline, CDR1 is MNHNS and CDR2 is SASEGT. The V end lost 3 bases, the J end lost 4 bases, and 6 bases lay between the germline ends. The CDR3 is CASSDGSYGYTF. DNA of the CDR3: TGTGCCAGCAGTGACGGGAGCTATGGCTACACCTTC.

This clone was seen more than once but under ten times. The V call is TRBV27, the J call TRBJ2-1, with 7 bases identical to TRBD1. Trimming at V came to 5 bases and at J to 3 bases, leaving 7 bases not matched to a gene. CDR1 is MNHEY and CDR2 is SMNVEV in the germline V gene (reference sequence). This CDR3 has 15 amino acids. CDR3 residues: CASSIDRDHYNEQFF. In DNA form, the CDR3 reads TGTGCCAGCAGTATCGACAGGGATCACTACAATGAGCAGTTCTTC.

This clone has just a few counts. The chain carries TRBV7-9 and TRBJ1-1; tentatively, D is TRBD1 (5 bases). Trimming pared 4 bases from V and 7 bases from J, leaving 16 bases between. The length of the CDR3 is 14 residues. CDR1 is SEHNR and CDR2 is FQNEAQ in the germline V gene (reference sequence). The CDR3 loop is CASSWRQSGIEAFF. CDR3 DNA sequence: TGTGCCAGCAGCTGGCGACAGTCCGGTATTGAAGCTTTCTTT.

On this clone: Other nucleotide sequences from this sample produce the same CDR3. The gene calls are TRBV7-9 and TRBJ1-2, with D uncertain. V gave up 5 bases and J gave up 5 bases, with 21 bases separating them. The CDR3 covers 16 residues. Germline V lookup: CDR1 SEHNR, CDR2 FQNEAQ (reference sequence). CDR3 DNA sequence: TGTGCCAGCAGCCCCAGGTGGGCCAGTGAAGGATATGGCTACACCTTC. Translated, it gives CASSPRWASEGYGYTF.

The V gene is TRBV5-4, the J gene TRBJ2-3, with D maybe TRBD2 (7 bases). Germline-derived CDR1 and CDR2 are SGHNT and YYREEE (reference sequence). The CDR3 spans 15 residues. The germline V and J ends were trimmed by 5 bases and 3 bases, with 16 bases remaining between them. The DNA of the CDR3 is TGTGCCAGCAGTCGGATGAGGGGGGGGACAGATACGCAGTATTTT. This encodes CASSRMRGGTDTQYF.

The chain joins TRBV27 to TRBJ1-5, with 8 nucleotides matching TRBD1. Germline V gene sequence: CDR1 MNHEY, CDR2 SMNVEV (reference sequence). The CDR3 has 15 residues. V lost 5 bases to trimming and J lost 3 bases; unmatched junction nucleotides: 6. The CDR3 spells CASSTTGAVNQPQHF. CDR3 DNA: TGTGCCAGCAGTACGACAGGGGCGGTCAATCAGCCCCAGCATTTT.

CDR3 amino acids: CASSQEVRNTEAFF. CDR3 in DNA: TGTGCCAGCAGCCAAGAGGTTAGGAACACTGAAGCTTTCTTT. This rearrangement joins TRBV14 to TRBJ1-1; D not resolved. CDR1 is SGHDN and CDR2 is FVKESK in the germline V gene. CDR3 length equals 14 residues. V was shortened by 0 bases and J by 1 base, with 6 bases between the two germline ends.

The chain recombines TRBV28 with TRBJ2-7, with 7 bases that match TRBD1. Germline loops: CDR1 MDHEN, CDR2 SYDVKM. The CDR3 totals 15 residues. J lost 2 bases, V lost 6 bases, and 10 bases had no gene match. The CDR3 is CASSAPGTAAYEQYF. The CDR3 coding sequence is TGTGCCAGCAGCGCCCCCGGGACAGCAGCCTACGAGCAGTACTTC.

The CDR3 is CASSRSDRGREQYF. The CDR3 DNA follows: TGTGCCAGCAGCCGCTCGGACAGGGGGCGCGAGCAGTACTTC. The genes are TRBV7-9 and TRBJ2-7, with 11 bases matching TRBD1. Germline assignment: CDR1 SEHNR and CDR2 FQNEAQ (reference sequence). The CDR3 loop spans 14 amino acids. V lost 5 bases and J lost 6; bases outside the gene matches: 6.

The V and J genes are TRBV4-3 and TRBJ1-2; 7 nucleotides match TRBD1. This CDR3 region has 15 residues. The germline V gene encodes CDR1 LGHNA and CDR2 YSLEER. V gave up 3 bases and J gave up 8 bases; unmatched junction bases: 12. CDR3 loop: CASSQAGQASGGYTF. The CDR3 DNA follows: TGCGCCAGCAGCCAGGCCGGACAGGCCTCGGGGGGCTACACCTTC.